The 5 T cell receptor beta chains reported below all come from one sample, sequenced in a study of CD8+CD57+ T cells in acquired aplastic anemia. The sequenced patients had an expansion of CD8+CD57+ cells seen by flow cytometry. Genomic DNA, serving as template, underwent TCR beta VDJ and CDR3 profiling. MiXCR, applied by TCRdb to the reads, yields one record per CDR3 protein. The profile shows 400,000 to 600,000 distinct CDR3 sequences, over 25% of them singletons. The sample taken for sequencing was sorted CD4+, CD8+, or CD8+CD57+ T cells (not recorded which) from PBMCs. The receptors come from a human donor with aplastic anemia.

The gene calls are TRBV20-1 and TRBJ2-1; tentative D call: TRBD1 (6 bases). Germline V gene data show CDR1 as DFQATT and CDR2 as SNEGSKA (reference sequence). V shed 3 bases and J shed 12 bases, with 12 bases lying between them. CDR3 length equals 11 residues. The CDR3 loop is CSASIQGWQFF. The CDR3 DNA is TGCAGTGCTAGTATTCAGGGGTGGCAGTTCTTC.

This clonotype turned up a few times. The genes are TRBV6-2 or TRBV6-3 and TRBJ2-2; a possible D gene is TRBD2 (5 bases). V gave up 5 bases and J gave up 4 bases, with 11 bases separating them. Germline values: CDR1 MNHEY, CDR2 SVGEGT. There are 14 residues in the CDR3. CDR3 loop: CASSRDTSTGELFF. CDR3 sequence (DNA): TGTGCCAGCAGTCGGGATACTAGCACCGGGGAGCTGTTTTTT.

The rearrangement links TRBV5-6 to TRBJ1-5; 12 nucleotides agree with TRBD1. The CDR3 consists of 16 residues. Germline values: CDR1 SGHDT, CDR2 YYEEEE. V trimming: 0 bases; J trimming: 6 bases; junction bases outside the gene matches: 4. CDR3 sequence: CASSLAGTGGFQPQHF. As DNA, the CDR3 is TGTGCCAGCAGCTTGGCCGGGACAGGGGGCTTTCAGCCCCAGCATTTT.

The chain carries TRBV24-1 and TRBJ1-2, with D maybe TRBD1 (6 bases). The CDR3 covers 14 residues. Looked up from germline, CDR1 is KGHDR and CDR2 is SFDVKD. The V end was cut by 4 bases, the J end by 7 bases, with 15 bases between. In DNA, the CDR3 is TGTGCCACCAGTGAGCCGCAGGGACATGGTGGCTACACCTTC. The encoded protein is CATSEPQGHGGYTF.

This clonotype was seen many times. This chain connects TRBV20-1 to TRBJ2-7, with 9 bases fitting TRBD2. The junction had 5 bases not matched to a gene; V was cut back by 0 bases and J by 2 bases. There are 15 residues in the CDR3. The germline CDR1 and CDR2 sequences are DFQATT and SNEGSKA (reference sequence). In DNA, the CDR3 is TGCAGTGCTAGAGAAAGTGCTAGCGGGGCCTACGAGCAGTACTTC. Translating it yields CSARESASGAYEQYF.